This T cell receptor beta chain stems from a study of PD-1 blockade in classical Hodgkin lymphoma. Clones were sequenced by immunoSEQ multiplex PCR, and TCRdb holds only the in-frame ones, with some missing. Among 50,000 to 65,000 clones listed, 91% were seen once. Every one of the patients relapsed after autologous stem cell transplantation (brentuximab vedotin exposure was variable). This CDR3 is built from 15 residues. V dropped 6 bases and J dropped 2 bases, with 17 bases sitting between them. The germline V gene encodes CDR1 MGHDK and CDR2 SYGVNS. This specimen consisted of peripheral blood mononuclear cells (PBMCs), obtained before the second cycle of nivolumab. The chain joins TRBV25-1 to TRBJ2-7; the D gene could be TRBD1 or TRBD2 (6 bases each). The TCR comes from a human donor with classical Hodgkin lymphoma. Here the CDR3 reads CASRGVEGGTYEQYF. The DNA for the CDR3 is TGTGCCAGCAGGGGAGTCGAGGGGGGCACCTACGAGCAGTACTTC.